This TCR beta chain was identified in a study of beta chain features in type 1 diabetes. cDNA synthesis used the whole RNA isolate, giving expressed TCRB sequences. Sequencing used immunoSEQ multiplex PCR; TCRdb keeps in-frame clones, though not all of them. The sample contains under 90,000 clones, 25% to 35% of which appear only once. Trimming at V came to 5 bases and at J to 4 bases, leaving 8 bases not matched to a gene. This CDR3 comprises 14 residues. CDR1 is SGHRS, CDR2 YFSETQ, per germline. The sequencing input was stem cell memory CD4+ T cells from blood. The chain employs TRBV5-1 and TRBJ1-1, with TRBD1 matching over 7 bases. This TCR came from a woman under 30 in good health. CDR3 nucleotide sequence: TGCGCCAGCAGACTGGACAGGAGCCGCACTGAAGCTTTCTTT. Translated: CASRLDRSRTEAFF.